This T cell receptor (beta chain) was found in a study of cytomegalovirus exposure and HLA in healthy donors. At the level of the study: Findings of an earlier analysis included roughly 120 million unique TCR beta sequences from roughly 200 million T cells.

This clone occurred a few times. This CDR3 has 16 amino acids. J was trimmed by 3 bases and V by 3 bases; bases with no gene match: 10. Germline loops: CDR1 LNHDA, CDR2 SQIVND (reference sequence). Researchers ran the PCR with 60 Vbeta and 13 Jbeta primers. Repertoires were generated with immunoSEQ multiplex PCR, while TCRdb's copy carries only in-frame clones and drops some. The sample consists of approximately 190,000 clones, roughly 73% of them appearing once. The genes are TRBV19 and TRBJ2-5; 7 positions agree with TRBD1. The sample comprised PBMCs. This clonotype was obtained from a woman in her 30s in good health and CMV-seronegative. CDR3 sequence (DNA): TGTGCCAGTAGTATGGAAGGGGGCAAGGGGGAAGAGACCCAGTACTTC. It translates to CASSMEGGKGEETQYF.